This record covers a single T cell receptor beta chain. These data come from a study of T cells after yellow fever vaccination. On the study more broadly: The fractions with low cell numbers were processed using SMART-Seq v4 Ultra Low Input.

The CDR3 has 14 residues. The V and J ends lost 5 bases and 6 bases respectively, with 13 bases between them. Germline V gene sequence: CDR1 MNHEY, CDR2 SVGEGT. 5'RACE template switching added a universal primer site and UMIs to TCR cDNA. TCRdb reanalysed the 5' RACE reads using MiXCR and keeps one entry per CDR3 protein. Among more than 65,000 distinct CDR3 sequences listed, 13% were seen once. The input for sequencing was CD8+ T cells not binding an NS4B(214-222) dextramer, sorted from PBMCs, taken 21 days after the first yellow fever vaccination. The V and J genes are TRBV6-2 or TRBV6-3 and TRBJ2-2; no definite D call. The TCR originated in a young man who received the YFV17D yellow fever vaccine. The CDR3 DNA follows: TGTGCCAGCAGTACGACTTACCCGGCCGGGGAGCTGTTTTTT. Encoded protein: CASSTTYPAGELFF.